The 24 T cell receptor beta chains listed next were all sequenced from one sample in a study of human T cells and chemical hapten exposure. MiXCR, applied by TCRdb to the RACE reads, yields one record per CDR3 protein. The sample lists more than 80,000 distinct CDR3 sequences; roughly 7.2% were seen once. Time point in this sample: patch test 1, 2 weeks after DPC sensitization. Documented treatment: therapeutic diphenylcyclopropenone sensitization with weekly scalp DPC. Sequencing used whole blood, obtained in connection with sensitization to the hapten diphenylcyclopropenone (DPC). These TCRs come from a woman in her 30s with alopecia areata. Some clones in this sample may be carry-over from other donors' samples.

Many counts were recorded for this clonotype. The chain has TRBV30 and TRBJ2-5; D gene ambiguous. Per germline, CDR1 GTSNPN and CDR2 SVGIG (reference sequence). This CDR3 is built from 10 residues. Trimming stripped 5 bases from V and 1 base from J, with 2 bases between. This CDR3 reads CAWGQETQYF. The CDR3 nucleotides are TGTGCCTGGGGCCAAGAGACCCAGTACTTC.

The table lists this clonotype with many counts. J is TRBJ2-5 and V is TRBV3-1, with 13 bases lining up with TRBD2. This CDR3 contains 20 residues. J gave up 1 base and V 4 bases, and 15 bases lay outside the gene matches. Germline-derived CDR1 and CDR2 are LGHDT and YNNKEL (reference sequence). CDR3 residues: CASSPITPGLAGELQETQYF. The CDR3 coding sequence is TGTGCCAGCAGCCCGATTACCCCTGGACTAGCGGGAGAACTCCAAGAGACCCAGTACTTC.

This clonotype appeared many times. The chain uses TRBV29-1 and TRBJ2-5; D is unclear. The ends were cut back, 3 bases at V and 5 bases at J, with 7 bases in the middle. This CDR3 comprises 11 residues. Per germline, CDR1 SQVTM and CDR2 ANQGSEA. The CDR3 region is CSVDSDETQYF. The CDR3 bases are TGCAGCGTTGACAGCGATGAGACCCAGTACTTC.

This chain links TRBV5-5 with TRBJ2-3, with 8 bases aligning to TRBD2. The germline gives CDR1 SGHKS, CDR2 YYEKEE (reference sequence). This CDR3 contains 16 residues. Losses at the gene ends were 7 bases for V and 0 bases for J; bases not matched to a gene: 10. The CDR3 nucleotides read TGTGCCAGCGAAACTAGCGGAACCTATAGCACAGATACGCAGTATTTT. It codes for CASETSGTYSTDTQYF.

This clonotype was picked up many times. The chain has TRBV5-4 and TRBJ2-1; D assignment may be TRBD1 or TRBD2 (5 bases each). V was shortened by 0 bases and J by 6 bases, with 16 bases between the two germline ends. CDR3 size: 16 residues. The germline gives CDR1 SGHNT, CDR2 YYREEE (reference sequence). CDR3 nucleotides: TGTGCCAGCAGCTTGGTGACAGATAGCGCCCTCAATGAGCAGTTCTTC. Its translation is CASSLVTDSALNEQFF. Based on the CDR3 plus reference TRBV5-4 and TRBJ2-1, the full variable domain is ETGVTQSPTHLIKTRGQQVTLRCSSQSGHNTVSWYQQALGQGPQFIFQYYREEENGRGNFPPRFSGLQFPNYSSELNVNALELDDSALYLCASSLVTDSALNEQFFGPGTRLTVL.

This clonotype has just a few counts. The chain links TRBV6-6 to TRBJ1-2; no clear D gene. The CDR3 length is 14 residues. The germline V gene encodes CDR1 MNHNY and CDR2 SVGAGI (reference sequence). Trimming removed 7 bases at V and 0 bases at J, with 12 bases between. The CDR3 DNA sequence: TGTGCCAGCATCAGGACTGCCGCTAACTATGGCTACACCTTC. Protein: CASIRTAANYGYTF.

This clonotype has ten or more counts. CDR3 protein: CASSLTWASGSTDTQYF. DNA for the CDR3: TGTGCCAGCAGCTTAACATGGGCTAGCGGTAGCACAGATACGCAGTATTTT. This rearrangement joins TRBV7-8 to TRBJ2-3; TRBD2 matches 7 bases. The trim removed 2 bases at V and 0 bases at J, leaving 8 bases unmatched. Germline V lookup: CDR1 SGHVS, CDR2 FQNEAQ. The CDR3 has 17 amino acids.

This clonotype appeared a few times. The chain joins TRBV9 to TRBJ2-2; 11 bases are a match to TRBD2. Germline CDR1 SGDLS, CDR2 YYNGEE. The CDR3 is 18 amino acids. V shed 1 base and J 4 bases; nucleotides not matched to a gene: 9. DNA of the CDR3: TGTGCCAGCAGCGTACGTAGCGGGGGGGCGACGAGCACCGGGGAGCTGTTTTTT. As protein: CASSVRSGGATSTGELFF.

This clonotype was detected many times. The V gene is TRBV20-1, the J gene TRBJ2-3; D perhaps matches TRBD1 (7 bases). CDR3 size: 14 residues. The V end was cut by 3 bases, the J end by 5 bases, with 15 bases between. The germline V gene encodes CDR1 DFQATT and CDR2 SNEGSKA (reference sequence). The CDR3 DNA follows: TGCAGTGCTAGCGGTAGGGGGCGGGGAGATACGCAGTATTTT. Protein: CSASGRGRGDTQYF.

The sample holds many counts of this clonotype. CDR3: CASIVWESSYEQYF. The CDR3 region has the DNA TGTGCCAGCATTGTATGGGAGTCCTCCTACGAGCAGTACTTC. J is TRBJ2-7 and V is TRBV6-1; a weak D match, TRBD2 (5 bases). The ends were cut back, 7 bases at V and 0 bases at J, with 13 bases in the middle. This CDR3 is 14 amino acids long. Germline lookup yields CDR1 MNHNS and CDR2 SASEGT.

V and J are TRBV27 and TRBJ1-2; 9 bases match TRBD1. This CDR3 has 14 amino acids. Trimming took 6 bases from V and 4 from J; bases not matched to a gene: 6. The germline V gene encodes CDR1 MNHEY and CDR2 SMNVEV (reference sequence). The CDR3: CASSPGTGLYGYTF. CDR3 bases: TGTGCCAGCAGCCCGGGGACAGGGCTCTATGGCTACACCTTC.

This clonotype occurred many times. This chain links TRBV12-5 with TRBJ1-4, with D possibly being TRBD1 (6 bases). The V end lost 4 bases, the J end lost 8 bases, and 20 bases lay between the germline ends. The V gene's germline CDR1 is LGHNT and CDR2 FRNRAP. The CDR3 loop spans 16 amino acids. As DNA, the CDR3 is TGTGCTAGTGGTTCGGCTCCCGGGACAAACAGGGAAAAACTGTTTTTT. This encodes CASGSAPGTNREKLFF.

This clonotype has more than one count but fewer than ten. The chain recombines TRBV11-3 with TRBJ2-3; unclear D gene. Germline CDR1 reads SGHNT; CDR2 reads YENEEA. The V and J ends lost 1 base and 6 bases respectively, with 5 bases between them. The CDR3 extends over 12 amino acids. Written as DNA, the CDR3 is TGTGCCAGCAGCTTAGTACCGGATACGCAGTATTTT. Its protein product is CASSLVPDTQYF.

The sample holds many counts of this clonotype. The chain employs TRBV7-2 and TRBJ1-1; unclear D gene. The germline gives CDR1 SGHTA, CDR2 FQGNSA. The CDR3 runs 12 residues. Between the trimmed V and J ends, which lost 1 base and 11 bases, there was a span of 11 bases. CDR3 sequence: CASSLDGFRAFF. DNA of the CDR3: TGTGCCAGCAGCTTAGATGGTTTTCGGGCTTTCTTT.

This clonotype was observed a handful of times. The chain employs TRBV18 and TRBJ1-5; D remains ambiguous. CDR1 is KGHSH and CDR2 is LQKENI in the germline V gene. Between the trimmed V and J ends, which lost 3 bases and 0 bases, there was a span of 9 bases. This CDR3 is built from 15 residues. The CDR3: CASSPDGYSNQPQHF. DNA for the CDR3: TGTGCCAGCTCACCTGACGGTTATAGCAATCAGCCCCAGCATTTT.

V usage is TRBV12-5 and J usage is TRBJ1-2, with 9 bases identical to TRBD1. The V gene end was trimmed by 6 bases and the J gene end by 6 bases; junction bases not matched to a gene: 8. Germline V CDR1 and CDR2: LGHNT, FRNRAP. CDR3 length equals 14 residues. DNA for the CDR3: TGTGCTAGTGGGAAAACGGGACAGGGTGATGGCTACACCTTC. Protein sequence: CASGKTGQGDGYTF.

Remarks on this clonotype: Since a much larger clone is just one base distant, this may be a read error. V gene TRBV6-5 combines with J gene TRBJ2-6, with D perhaps matching TRBD1 (5 bases). The germline V gene encodes CDR1 MNHEY and CDR2 SVGAGI. This CDR3 has 16 residues. As DNA, the CDR3 is TGTGCCAGCAGTTCCTACTTTAGCTCTGGGGCCAACATCCTGACTTTC. This sequence encodes CASSSYFSSGANILTF.

This chain joins TRBV25-1 and TRBJ2-7; 10 bases fit TRBD1. Looked up from germline, CDR1 is MGHDK and CDR2 is SYGVNS. This CDR3 spans 16 amino acids. V was pared by 7 bases and J by 4 bases, with 13 bases of the junction left unmatched. CDR3 sequence reads: CASTPKGWDRGYEQYF. CDR3 nucleotide sequence: TGTGCCAGCACCCCCAAGGGGTGGGACAGGGGATACGAGCAGTACTTC.

This clonotype was seen more than once but under ten times. The CDR3 bases are TGCGCCAGCAGCAGCCAGGGCTATGGCTACACCTTC. Translated, it gives CASSSQGYGYTF. The chain has TRBV5-1 and TRBJ1-2; D is perhaps TRBD1 (5 bases). V lost 4 bases and J 4 bases, leaving 8 bases between the germline ends. The CDR3 is 12 amino acids. Germline V gene sequence: CDR1 SGHRS, CDR2 YFSETQ.

This clonotype has ten or more counts. The CDR3 loop reads CASSLAPGQQPQHF. CDR3 coding DNA: TGCGCCAGCAGCTTGGCTCCGGGGCAGCAGCCCCAGCATTTT. The rearrangement joins TRBV5-1 to TRBJ1-5; TRBD1 is a possible D gene (5 bases). From germline, CDR1 is SGHRS and CDR2 YFSETQ. Trimming left V 0 bases short and J 7 bases short, with 11 bases between. CDR3 size: 14 residues.

The CDR3 protein is CARGREAGSSYEQYF. In nucleotides, the CDR3 is TGCGCCAGAGGACGAGAGGCCGGGAGTTCCTACGAGCAGTACTTC. The chain combines TRBV23-1 with TRBJ2-7; a possible D gene is TRBD2 (6 bases). TRBV23-1 is noted as an ORF with a role that remains uncertain. V lost 9 bases and J lost 1, with 19 bases in between. This CDR3 region has 15 residues.

This clonotype was found a few times. The J gene is TRBJ2-5, the V gene TRBV29-1; weak D call: TRBD1 (6 bases). V shed 7 bases and J shed 1 base, with 16 bases lying between them. The V gene's germline CDR1 is SQVTM and CDR2 ANQGSEA. The CDR3 loop spans 14 amino acids. CDR3 sequence (DNA): TGCAGCGCCGTTGGGGGCGCAAGCCAAGAGACCCAGTACTTC. Encoded protein: CSAVGGASQETQYF.

This clonotype was seen at least ten times. The chain combines TRBV27 with TRBJ1-3; 7 bases agree with TRBD1. This CDR3 is 16 amino acids long. Germline V lookup: CDR1 MNHEY, CDR2 SMNVEV (reference sequence). V trimming: 4 bases; J trimming: 0 bases; junction bases outside the gene matches: 6. The chain's CDR3 is CASSSGQLFSGNTIYF. CDR3 nucleotide sequence: TGTGCCAGCAGTTCGGGACAGCTTTTCTCTGGAAACACCATATATTTT.

In regard to this clonotype: A read error may be the cause here, since a much bigger clone is one base away. The chain couples TRBV2 to TRBJ1-5, with D possibly being TRBD1 (6 bases). Trimming took 4 bases from V and 2 from J, leaving 12 bases between them. The CDR3 spans 15 residues. Per germline, CDR1 SNHLY and CDR2 FYNNEI. CDR3 bases: TGTGCCAGCAGTGTGGTAAGGGGGGGCAATCAGCCCCAGCATTTT. Translation gives CASSVVRGGNQPQHF.